These T cell receptor beta chains were read from a single sample in a study of T cell responses to AZD1222 COVID-19 vaccine. Profiling relied on immunoSEQ multiplex PCR, and the TCRdb table lists in-frame clones only, not all of them. In the table there are fewer than 110,000 clones, around 90% of which are singletons. This material consisted of peripheral blood, taken on day 0 of AZD1222 vaccination. The receptors were sampled from an adult in good health. The CDR3 runs from the conserved cysteine through the conserved F or W. D genes are given only for firm matches. Only part of the rows carry a size: once, few, many, or a class if the clone is expanded.

>TRBJ2-7|-|TRBV6-9|-|13
TGTGCCAGCAGCCTTTCTACCGGCCGAGAGCAGTACTTC
CASSLSTGREQYF
>TRBJ2-7|-|TRBV12-3/TRBV12-4|-|13
TGTGCCAGCAGCCCCGACAGCAACTACGAGCAGTACTTC
CASSPDSNYEQYF
>TRBJ2-7|-|TRBV11-2|-|15
TGTGCCAGCAGCCGTTTTGGGGGCGGGTCCTACGAGCAGTACTTC
CASSRFGGGSYEQYF
>TRBJ1-4|-|TRBV10-3|-|15
TGTGCCATCAGTGAGTCGCGGGGGCTTGTGGAAAAACTGTTTTTT
CAISESRGLVEKLFF
>TRBJ2-5|-|TRBV11-2|-|14
TGTGCCAGCAGCTTATACGCGGCCCAAGAGACCCAGTACTTC
CASSLYAAQETQYF
>TRBJ1-5|-|TRBV9|-|14
TGTGCCACTCGGAGGGAATTACGCAATCAGCCCCAGCATTTT
CATRRELRNQPQHF
>TRBJ2-1|-|TRBV19|TRBD2|17
TGTGCCAGTAGTTCGCGGACTAGCGGTAGCTCCTACAATGAGCAGTTCTTC
CASSSRTSGSSYNEQFF
>TRBJ2-3|-|TRBV7-2|TRBD2|17
TGTGCCAGCAGCTTAGTGTATAGCGGGAGCGGTGTAGATACGCAGTATTTT
CASSLVYSGSGVDTQYF
>TRBJ2-7|-|TRBV19|-|13
TGTGCCAGAGCTCCGGGCTACCACTACGAGCAGTACTTC
CARAPGYHYEQYF
>TRBJ2-3|-|TRBV13|-|12
TGTGCCAGCAGCTTAGCTGGAGATACGCAGTATTTT
CASSLAGDTQYF
>TRBJ2-3|-|TRBV7-2|TRBD2|15
TGTGCCAGCAGCTTAACTAGCGGCCTCACAGATACGCAGTATTTT
CASSLTSGLTDTQYF
>TRBJ1-3|-|TRBV7-7|-|14
TGTGCTAGCAGCTTAGCGCTAACTGGAAACACCATATATTTT
CASSLALTGNTIYF
>TRBJ1-2|once|TRBV7-2|-|13
TGTGCCAGCAGTTCGGGTCTCTCCTATGGCTACACCTTC
CASSSGLSYGYTF
>TRBJ2-7|once|TRBV7-2|TRBD2|15
TGTGCCAGCAGATTCCAGCGGGAGGGCCTATGGGAGCAGTACTTC
CASRFQREGLWEQYF
>TRBJ1-1|-|TRBV19|TRBD1|15
TGTGCCAGTAGGACGGGACAGGACTTTAACACTGAAGCTTTCTTT
CASRTGQDFNTEAFF
>TRBJ1-5|-|TRBV4-1|TRBD1|15
TGCGCCAGCAGCCAGAGACAGGGGGGGTTGCAGCCCCAGCATTTT
CASSQRQGGLQPQHF
>TRBJ1-5|-|TRBV19|TRBD1|13
TGTGCCAGTAGCTACAGGGGAGGTCAGCCCCAGCATTTT
CASSYRGGQPQHF
>TRBJ2-1|-|TRBV30|TRBD1|14
TGTGCCTGGAGTATAGCAGGGGGCAGAAATGAGCAGTTCTTC
CAWSIAGGRNEQFF
>TRBJ1-6|-|TRBV6-5|-|15
TGTGCCAGCAGCGTGGGCCCTATCAGTAATTCACCCCTCCACTTT
CASSVGPISNSPLHF
>TRBJ2-1|-|TRBV6-5|TRBD2|15
TGTGCCAGCAGTTACTCTGGGGGGGGCTACAATGAGCAGTTCTTC
CASSYSGGGYNEQFF
>TRBJ1-2|-|TRBV19|TRBD1|12
TGTGCCAGTAGTCTCCAGACAGGGGGCTACACCTTC
CASSLQTGGYTF
>TRBJ1-2|-|TRBV30|TRBD1|17
TGTGCCTGGAGGAGTCCCGGGACAGGGTTCGGGAACTATGGCTACACCTTC
CAWRSPGTGFGNYGYTF
>TRBJ1-3|-|TRBV7-2|-|15
TGTGCCAGCAGTCCCGGCCCCGGAGTAGGAAACACCATATATTTT
CASSPGPGVGNTIYF